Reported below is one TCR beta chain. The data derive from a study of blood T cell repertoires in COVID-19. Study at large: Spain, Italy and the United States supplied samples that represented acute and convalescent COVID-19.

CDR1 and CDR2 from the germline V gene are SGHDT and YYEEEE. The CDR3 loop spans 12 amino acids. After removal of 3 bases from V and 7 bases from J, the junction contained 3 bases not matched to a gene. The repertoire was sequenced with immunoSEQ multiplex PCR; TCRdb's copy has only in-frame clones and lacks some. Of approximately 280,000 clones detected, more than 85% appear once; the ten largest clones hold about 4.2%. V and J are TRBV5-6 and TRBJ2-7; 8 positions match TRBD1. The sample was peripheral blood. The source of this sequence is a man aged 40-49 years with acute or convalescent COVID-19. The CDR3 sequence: CASSSGTGEQYF. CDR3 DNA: TGTGCCAGCAGCTCCGGGACAGGTGAGCAGTACTTC. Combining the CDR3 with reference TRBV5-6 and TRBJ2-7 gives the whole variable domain DAGVTQSPTHLIKTRGQQVTLRCSPKSGHDTVSWYQQALGQGPQFIFQYYEEEERQRGNFPDRFSGHQFPNYSSELNVNALLLGDSALYLCASSSGTGEQYFGPGTRLTVT.